The T cell receptor (beta chain) described here comes from a study of control samples from healthy donors and cancer patients. Produced via immunoSEQ multiplex PCR; TCRdb's table is partial and in-frame only. The table records roughly 80,000 clones, roughly 90% of them present only once. The CDR3 consists of 12 residues. Trimming removed 4 bases at V and 1 base at J, with 5 bases between. Per the germline V gene, CDR1 is ENHRY and CDR2 is SYGVKD. This TCR was sampled from a woman aged 50 to 60 in good health. Sequences were obtained from blood. The rearrangement joins TRBV10-3 to TRBJ2-7; D gene uncertain. CDR3 coding DNA: TGTGCCATCAGTGTACAGTCCTACGAGCAGTACTTC. Translated, it gives CAISVQSYEQYF.